The 30 T cell receptor beta chains below come from one sample, sequenced in a study of blood T cell repertoires in COVID-19. Only in-frame clones appear in the TCRdb table, and some are missing; sequencing was by immunoSEQ multiplex PCR. The sample consists of around 27,000 clones, roughly 80% of them appearing once. Sequencing was done on a sample of peripheral blood. Receptors originate from a human donor in a cohort sampled during active COVID-19.

This clone was seen a few times. The rearrangement uses TRBV27 and TRBJ1-4, with TRBD1 matching over 9 bases. CDR3 length: 17 residues. Germline CDR1 MNHEY, CDR2 SMNVEV (reference sequence). V lost 6 bases to trimming and J lost 8 bases; unmatched junction nucleotides: 16. The CDR3 bases are TGTGCCAGCAGCCCTTTCTTCTTGGGACAGGGATTGGAAAAACTGTTTTTT. It encodes CASSPFFLGQGLEKLFF.

The chain has TRBV28 and TRBJ1-2; the D gene is possibly TRBD1 (5 bases). Germline CDR1 reads MDHEN; CDR2 reads SYDVKM. Trimming removed 3 bases from V and 4 bases from J, with 12 bases in between. The CDR3 is 14 residues long. The CDR3 protein is CASSFGQGPYGYTF. As DNA, the CDR3 is TGTGCCAGCAGTTTTGGTCAGGGCCCCTATGGCTACACCTTC.

The genes are TRBV29-1 and TRBJ2-3; D not certain. The CDR3 covers 13 residues. The germline CDR1 and CDR2 sequences are SQVTM and ANQGSEA. V was pared by 6 bases and J by 2 bases, with 12 bases between. The CDR3 loop reads CSVTDPFTDTQYF. DNA of the CDR3: TGCAGCGTAACAGACCCGTTCACAGATACGCAGTATTTT.

The V gene is TRBV10-3, the J gene TRBJ1-2; 7 bases align to TRBD1. Looked up from germline, CDR1 is ENHRY and CDR2 is SYGVKD. The CDR3 length is 13 residues. The J segment lost 8 bases and the V segment lost 3 bases, leaving 6 bases of the junction unmatched. CDR3 in DNA: TGTGCCATCAGTGACAGGGGGGAAGAGGGCTACACCTTC. The encoded protein is CAISDRGEEGYTF.

The CDR3 DNA reads TGTGCCAGTAGTAGGTCGGGACATACCACAGATACGCAGTATTTT. Protein sequence: CASSRSGHTTDTQYF. This chain connects TRBV19 to TRBJ2-3; weak D call: TRBD1 (6 bases). The ends were cut back, 4 bases at V and 2 bases at J, with 13 bases in the middle. This CDR3 comprises 15 residues. Germline V gene lookup returns CDR1 LNHDA and CDR2 SQIVND (reference sequence).

The chain combines TRBV6-1 with TRBJ2-7, with unresolved D. There are 13 residues in the CDR3. The V gene lost 5 bases and the J gene lost 4 bases, with 12 bases spanning the gap. CDR1 is MNHNS and CDR2 is SASEGT in the germline V gene. This chain's CDR3 is CASSPTGVYEQYF. Here the CDR3 DNA reads TGTGCCAGCAGTCCCACGGGTGTTTACGAGCAGTACTTC.

This rearrangement joins TRBV29-1 to TRBJ2-2; D not resolved. Germline V lookup: CDR1 SQVTM, CDR2 ANQGSEA. Trimming took 0 bases from V and 5 from J, leaving 4 bases between them. The CDR3 runs 12 residues. CDR3 loop: CSVEERTGELFF. Written as DNA, the CDR3 is TGCAGCGTTGAAGAACGGACCGGGGAGCTGTTTTTT.

The chain recombines TRBV10-1 with TRBJ1-4, with TRBD1 identical over 8 bases. V lost 4 bases to trimming and J lost 12 bases; unmatched junction nucleotides: 4. Germline CDR1 WNHNN, CDR2 SYGVQD (reference sequence). The CDR3 has 12 residues. The CDR3 DNA reads as TGCGCCAGCAGTGTGACAGGGGAAGAACTGTTTTTT. This codes for CASSVTGEELFF.

This rearrangement joins TRBV27 to TRBJ2-3; 10 bases align to TRBD1. Trimming took 0 bases from V and 5 from J; bases not matched to a gene: 5. CDR1 and CDR2 (germline): MNHEY, SMNVEV (reference sequence). This CDR3 has 16 amino acids. The CDR3 bases are TGTGCCAGCAGTTTATCGGGACAGGGGTATAGAGATACGCAGTATTTT. As protein: CASSLSGQGYRDTQYF.

The J gene is TRBJ2-3, the V gene TRBV12-3 or TRBV12-4; D call uncertain. Trimming left V 8 bases short and J 1 base short, with 10 bases between. This CDR3 region has 13 residues. The CDR3: CASSDWGTDTQYF. CDR3 sequence (DNA): TGTGCCAGCTCTGACTGGGGCACAGATACGCAGTATTTT.

The chain has TRBV5-1 and TRBJ1-2, with TRBD1 matching 8 bases. The CDR3 spans 14 residues. J lost 6 bases, V lost 0 bases, and 4 bases had no gene match. The germline V gene encodes CDR1 SGHRS and CDR2 YFSETQ. As DNA, the CDR3 is TGCGCCAGCAGCTTGGGGAACAGGGGGGATGGCTACACCTTC. Its translation is CASSLGNRGDGYTF.

The J gene is TRBJ1-6, the V gene TRBV3-1 (or the pseudogene TRBV3-2); no reliable D call. This CDR3 is 16 amino acids long. V lost 1 base and J 9 bases, leaving 16 bases between the germline ends. CDR1 is LGHDT, CDR2 YNNKEL, per germline (reference sequence). The chain's CDR3 is CASSQGLGEIGSPLHF. DNA for the CDR3: TGTGCCAGCAGCCAAGGACTGGGAGAAATAGGTTCACCCCTCCACTTT.

This rearrangement joins TRBV7-9 to TRBJ2-7; 10 bases fit TRBD1. The CDR3 length is 14 residues. Trimming cost V 5 bases and J 4 bases; bases outside gene matches: 5. CDR1 is SEHNR and CDR2 is FQNEAQ in the germline V gene (reference sequence). The CDR3 sequence is CASSEDRGIYEQYF. The CDR3 DNA reads TGTGCCAGCAGCGAGGACAGGGGGATTTACGAGCAGTACTTC.

The chain employs TRBV3-1 (or the pseudogene TRBV3-2) and TRBJ2-5; 11 bases line up with TRBD1. This CDR3 has 15 amino acids. The trim removed 6 bases at V and 5 bases at J, leaving 8 bases unmatched. CDR1 is LGHDT and CDR2 is YNNKEL in the germline V gene (reference sequence). The DNA for the CDR3 is TGTGCCAGCAGTCAACCGGACAGGGGGCTGGAGACCCAGTACTTC. Translation: CASSQPDRGLETQYF.

This clone was seen once. The rearrangement uses TRBV7-2 and TRBJ2-7; D is possibly TRBD1 (8 bases). V was cut by 2 bases and J by 2 bases, with 22 bases left in between. Germline CDR1 reads SGHTA; CDR2 reads FQGNSA. This CDR3 is built from 18 residues. The CDR3 loop is CASSLLSQGGVGTYEQYF. CDR3 in DNA: TGTGCCAGCAGCTTATTATCACAGGGGGGGGTCGGGACCTACGAGCAGTACTTC.

This sequence joins TRBV29-1 and TRBJ1-1; D possibly corresponds to TRBD1 (5 bases). There are 16 residues in the CDR3. CDR1 and CDR2 from the germline V gene are SQVTM and ANQGSEA. The ends were cut back, 3 bases at V and 0 bases at J, with 17 bases in the middle. For the CDR3, the DNA is TGCAGCGTTGAGCCCGGGACTGGCAGGGTGAACACTGAAGCTTTCTTT. Its translation is CSVEPGTGRVNTEAFF.

The DNA of the CDR3 is TGTGCCAGCAGCGTAGGACAGGGAGGTTATGAGCAGTTCTTC. As protein: CASSVGQGGYEQFF. This chain joins TRBV9 and TRBJ2-1, with D maybe TRBD1 (7 bases). The CDR3 runs 14 residues. Germline V gives CDR1 SGDLS, CDR2 YYNGEE. V lost 0 bases and J 8 bases, leaving 12 bases between the germline ends.

The genes are TRBV10-3 and TRBJ2-2; D may be TRBD1 (5 bases). V was clipped by 6 bases and J by 2 bases, with 16 bases between them. Per the germline V gene, CDR1 is ENHRY and CDR2 is SYGVKD. There are 16 residues in the CDR3. The chain's CDR3 is CAISDTKGENTGELFF. In DNA, the CDR3 is TGTGCCATCAGCGACACGAAAGGGGAAAACACCGGGGAGCTGTTTTTT.

The V call is TRBV14, the J call TRBJ2-6; TRBD2 might be the D (6 bases). CDR3 size: 16 residues. Germline loops: CDR1 SGHDN, CDR2 FVKESK. V was shortened by 4 bases and J by 4 bases, with 14 bases between the two germline ends. The DNA for the CDR3 is TGTGCCAGCAGCCTCATAGGGACTTCCGGGGCCAACGTCCTGACTTTC. This sequence encodes CASSLIGTSGANVLTF.

The V and J genes are TRBV10-3 and TRBJ2-1; D call uncertain. The CDR3 loop spans 12 amino acids. The V end was cut by 3 bases, the J end by 7 bases, with 7 bases between. Germline CDR1 reads ENHRY; CDR2 reads SYGVKD. The CDR3 coding sequence is TGTGCCATCAGTGAATTTCAAAATGAGCAGTTCTTC. Translated: CAISEFQNEQFF.

This sequence joins TRBV6-2 or TRBV6-3 and TRBJ1-5; 8 positions match TRBD1. The CDR3 length is 19 residues. CDR1 is MNHEY, CDR2 SVGEGT, per germline. V trimming: 2 bases; J trimming: 4 bases; junction bases outside the gene matches: 16. CDR3 amino acids: CASSYARRTGTGFNQPQHF. Written as DNA, the CDR3 is TGTGCCAGCAGTTACGCTCGAAGAACCGGGACAGGATTTAATCAGCCCCAGCATTTT.

This clone was counted between two and nine times. The CDR3 loop reads CASSQESTSGSYTGELFF. The CDR3 DNA reads TGCGCCAGCAGCCAAGAAAGTACTAGCGGGAGCTACACCGGGGAGCTGTTTTTT. The chain joins TRBV4-3 to TRBJ2-2; 11 bases line up with TRBD2. V gave up 0 bases and J gave up 3 bases; unmatched junction bases: 6. Germline V gives CDR1 LGHNA, CDR2 YSLEER. CDR3 size: 18 residues.

This chain connects TRBV9 to TRBJ2-7, with 13 positions matching TRBD2. Germline V gene lookup returns CDR1 SGDLS and CDR2 YYNGEE. This CDR3 region has 16 residues. The V segment lost 0 bases and the J segment 3 bases; nucleotides outside the gene matches: 3. The CDR3 DNA reads as TGTGCCAGCAGCGTAGGGACTAGCGGGAGTAGCTACGAGCAGTACTTC. Amino acid sequence: CASSVGTSGSSYEQYF.

This chain links TRBV3-1 (or the pseudogene TRBV3-2) with TRBJ2-7; TRBD2 aligns across 12 bases. This CDR3 has 14 amino acids. Germline trimming cut 4 bases from V and 9 bases from J; bases unmatched to any gene: 7. Germline-derived CDR1 and CDR2 are LGHDT and YNNKEL (reference sequence). CDR3 sequence reads: CASSPLAGGFVQYF. The CDR3 DNA is TGTGCCAGCAGCCCTCTAGCGGGAGGGTTTGTGCAGTACTTC.

This clone turned up a few times. The chain employs TRBV19 and TRBJ1-1, with unresolved D. The V end was cut by 4 bases, the J end by 2 bases, with 11 bases between. The germline V gene encodes CDR1 LNHDA and CDR2 SQIVND (reference sequence). The CDR3 runs to 14 residues. Written as DNA, the CDR3 is TGTGCCAGTAGTACCTCGTTACACAACACTGAAGCTTTCTTT. Amino acid sequence: CASSTSLHNTEAFF.

This clone occurred a few times. This chain connects TRBV27 to TRBJ1-1; no definite D call. Trimming took off 1 base at V and 2 bases at J, with 17 bases between the two ends. The CDR3 totals 17 residues. The germline V gene has CDR1 MNHEY and CDR2 SMNVEV (reference sequence). The CDR3 region is CASSLYNPRGENTEAFF. CDR3 coding DNA: TGTGCCAGCAGTTTATACAACCCCCGGGGAGAAAACACTGAAGCTTTCTTT.

This clone was found once. V is TRBV2 and J is TRBJ2-2, with D perhaps matching TRBD2 (7 bases). Germline V gene lookup returns CDR1 SNHLY and CDR2 FYNNEI. V shed 8 bases and J shed 7 bases, with 26 bases lying between them. The CDR3 has 17 residues. CDR3 coding DNA: TGTGCCAGCTCCTTACCCCGACTAGCAGAGGGGGGCGGGGAGCTGTTTTTT. Its translation is CASSLPRLAEGGGELFF.

The J gene is TRBJ2-5, the V gene TRBV24-1, with D possibly being TRBD2 (5 bases). The CDR3 has 14 residues. The germline V gene encodes CDR1 KGHDR and CDR2 SFDVKD. V lost 0 bases and J 2 bases, leaving 6 bases between the germline ends. CDR3 in DNA: TGTGCCACCAGTGATTTGGGGAGTCAAGAGACCCAGTACTTC. Amino acids: CATSDLGSQETQYF.

This clone was picked up a small number of times. The CDR3 spells CASSQANPQSFEEQYF. The CDR3, as DNA: TGCGCCAGCAGCCAAGCAAATCCGCAGTCCTTCGAAGAGCAGTACTTC. This chain connects TRBV4-3 to TRBJ2-7; D is uncertain. The V end lost 1 base, the J end lost 7 bases, and 20 bases lay between the germline ends. This CDR3 is built from 16 residues. CDR1 and CDR2 (germline): LGHNA, YSLEER.

The J gene is TRBJ2-7, the V gene TRBV19; tentatively, D is TRBD1 (5 bases). Trimming took off 4 bases at V and 6 bases at J, with 10 bases between the two ends. Germline V gene lookup returns CDR1 LNHDA and CDR2 SQIVND (reference sequence). This CDR3 contains 12 residues. The CDR3 DNA sequence: TGTGCCAGTAGTACCTCAGGGCTCGAGCAGTACTTC. Its protein product is CASSTSGLEQYF.